The next 15 T cell receptor beta chains were all read from a single sample in a study of naive and memory T cell subsets. Both TRBC1 and TRBC2 were covered by a beta constant-region primer of two equimolar oligonucleotides. TCRdb re-called the UMI-ligation and nested PCR reads through MiXCR, storing one row per CDR3 protein. The sample lists over 75,000 distinct CDR3 sequences; around 13% were seen once. Sequencing was done on a sample of central memory CD4+ T cells from blood. These receptors all come from a human donor in good health.

This rearrangement joins TRBV18 to TRBJ2-2, with D perhaps matching TRBD1 (5 bases). The CDR3 is 17 residues long. Germline assignment: CDR1 KGHSH and CDR2 LQKENI. V lost 1 base and J 1 base, leaving 13 bases between the germline ends. In DNA form, the CDR3 reads TGTGCCAGCTCACCACGTCCTACAGGCCTGAACACCGGGGAGCTGTTTTTT. It yields the protein CASSPRPTGLNTGELFF.

This clonotype was detected a few times. This chain uses TRBV4-3 with TRBJ2-2; D perhaps matches TRBD1 (7 bases). In germline, CDR1 is LGHNA, CDR2 YSLEER. The CDR3 is 14 amino acids. Trimming pared 0 bases from V and 8 bases from J, leaving 10 bases between. The chain's CDR3 is CASSQEQGRGELFF. Written as DNA, the CDR3 is TGCGCCAGCAGCCAAGAACAGGGGAGGGGGGAGCTGTTTTTT.

This clonotype has just a few counts. The rearrangement uses TRBV7-2 and TRBJ1-4, with 8 bases that match TRBD1. With 1 base clipped from V and 7 bases from J, the junction kept 5 bases outside the gene matches. Germline V gene data show CDR1 as SGHTA and CDR2 as FQGNSA. The CDR3 spans 15 residues. The CDR3 bases are TGTGCCAGCAGCTTAGGGACAGGGTTGGTTGAAAAACTGTTTTTT. Protein sequence: CASSLGTGLVEKLFF.

This rearrangement joins TRBV28 to TRBJ2-2, with 7 bases aligning to TRBD1. CDR3 size: 14 residues. Germline CDR1 reads MDHEN; CDR2 reads SYDVKM. J gave up 1 base and V 6 bases, and 2 bases lay outside the gene matches. The CDR3 coding sequence is TGTGCCAGCAGGGGACAGCAGAACACCGGGGAGCTGTTTTTT. It is translated as CASRGQQNTGELFF.

J is TRBJ1-5 and V is TRBV19; 9 nucleotides align to TRBD1. J gave up 8 bases and V 7 bases, and 12 bases lay outside the gene matches. CDR1 is LNHDA and CDR2 is SQIVND in the germline V gene (reference sequence). CDR3 length: 15 amino acids. As DNA, the CDR3 is TGTGCCAGTACACCGGGACAGGGAAGTATTAAGCCCCAGCATTTT. Amino acid sequence: CASTPGQGSIKPQHF.

The rearrangement joins TRBV4-1 to TRBJ1-2; D is ambiguous. CDR1 is MGHRA and CDR2 is YSYEKL in the germline V gene. The CDR3 has 15 residues. Trimming cost V 4 bases and J 2 bases, with 14 bases left between them. Here the CDR3 DNA reads TGCGCCAGCAGCCCCCTGAAAGGAGCCAACTATGGCTACACCTTC. The encoded protein is CASSPLKGANYGYTF.

This clonotype came up many times. The V call is TRBV20-1, the J call TRBJ1-2; 7 positions agree with TRBD1. Germline V gene lookup returns CDR1 DFQATT and CDR2 SNEGSKA (reference sequence). With 6 bases clipped from V and 0 bases from J, the junction kept 4 bases outside the gene matches. This CDR3 is built from 13 residues. CDR3 sequence reads: CSAKQGTNYGYTF. The CDR3 nucleotides read TGCAGTGCCAAACAGGGGACTAACTATGGCTACACCTTC.

This clonotype was counted a single time. The rearrangement joins TRBV10-2 to TRBJ1-6; TRBD1 is a possible D gene (5 bases). Germline V gene sequence: CDR1 WSHSY, CDR2 SAAADI. There are 14 residues in the CDR3. The germline V and J ends were trimmed by 6 bases and 8 bases, with 14 bases remaining between them. The CDR3 sequence is CASSDYRPDSPLHF. CDR3 coding DNA: TGCGCCAGCAGCGATTACAGGCCCGATTCACCCCTCCACTTT.

This clonotype was detected many times. CDR3 DNA sequence: TGTGCCTGGAGGGCTCCGACTAGCGGGAGACTTGAGCAGTTCTTC. It specifies CAWRAPTSGRLEQFF. The J gene is TRBJ2-1, the V gene TRBV30, with 12 bases matching TRBD2. CDR3 size: 15 residues. V shed 3 bases and J 9 bases; nucleotides not matched to a gene: 9. In germline, CDR1 is GTSNPN, CDR2 SVGIG (reference sequence).

The V call is TRBV7-8, the J call TRBJ2-6; the D is unclear. With 1 base removed from V and 2 bases from J, the gap between germline ends came to 6 bases. This CDR3 has 15 amino acids. Germline V gene lookup returns CDR1 SGHVS and CDR2 FQNEAQ. The CDR3 region is CASSLETTGANVLTF. CDR3 in DNA: TGTGCCAGCAGCTTAGAAACTACTGGGGCCAACGTCCTGACTTTC. Full variable domain (rest looked up from reference TRBV7-8 and TRBJ2-6): GAGVSQSPRYKVAKRGQDVALRCDPISGHVSLFWYQQALGQGPEFLTYFQNEAQLDKSGLPSDRFFAERPEGSVSTLKIQRTQQEDSAVYLCASSLETTGANVLTFGAGSRLTVL.

The chain employs TRBV7-9 and TRBJ1-1, with a possible D match to TRBD1 (6 bases). The germline V and J ends were trimmed by 7 bases and 6 bases, with 15 bases remaining between them. Germline V gene data show CDR1 as SEHNR and CDR2 as FQNEAQ (reference sequence). The CDR3 is 13 amino acids. CDR3 in DNA: TGTGCCAGCACCACGGGGGCTGTAGCTGAAGCTTTCTTT. This translates into CASTTGAVAEAFF. Supplemented by reference TRBV7-9 and TRBJ1-1, the full variable domain reads DTGVSQNPRHKITKRGQNVTFRCDPISEHNRLYWYRQTLGQGPEFLTYFQNEAQLEKSRLLSDRFSAERPKGSFSTLEIQRTEQGDSAMYLCASTTGAVAEAFFGQGTRLTVV.

This clonotype occurred many times. CDR3 residues: CASSLQEGRTDTQYF. The CDR3 nucleotides are TGCGCCAGCAGCTTACAGGAGGGTCGTACAGATACGCAGTATTTT. This chain connects TRBV5-1 to TRBJ2-3; D perhaps matches TRBD2 (6 bases). The CDR3 sequence is 15 residues long. In germline, CDR1 is SGHRS, CDR2 YFSETQ. Trimming took 2 bases from V and 3 from J, leaving 13 bases between them.

This chain joins TRBV5-4 and TRBJ2-7, with D perhaps TRBD2 (6 bases). V lost 4 bases and J 3 bases, leaving 17 bases between the germline ends. Germline assignment: CDR1 SGHNT and CDR2 YYREEE (reference sequence). The CDR3 loop spans 15 amino acids. CDR3 nucleotide sequence: TGTGCCAGCAGCATGCCCCAGCGGGCGGGCTACGAGCAGTACTTC. This sequence encodes CASSMPQRAGYEQYF.

The V gene is TRBV29-1, the J gene TRBJ2-7; D remains unclear. The V end lost 3 bases, the J end lost 1 base, and 10 bases lay between the germline ends. This CDR3 is built from 13 residues. Germline V lookup: CDR1 SQVTM, CDR2 ANQGSEA. CDR3 sequence reads: CSVDGGSSYEQYF. The CDR3 DNA reads as TGCAGCGTTGACGGCGGCAGTTCCTACGAGCAGTACTTC.

The chain links TRBV5-1 to TRBJ2-4; unclear D gene. The CDR3 contains 15 residues. In germline, CDR1 is SGHRS, CDR2 YFSETQ. The V end lost 0 bases, the J end lost 0 bases, and 7 bases lay between the germline ends. DNA of the CDR3: TGCGCCAGCAGCTTGGGTCTCCAAGCCAAAAACATTCAGTACTTC. Translation: CASSLGLQAKNIQYF.